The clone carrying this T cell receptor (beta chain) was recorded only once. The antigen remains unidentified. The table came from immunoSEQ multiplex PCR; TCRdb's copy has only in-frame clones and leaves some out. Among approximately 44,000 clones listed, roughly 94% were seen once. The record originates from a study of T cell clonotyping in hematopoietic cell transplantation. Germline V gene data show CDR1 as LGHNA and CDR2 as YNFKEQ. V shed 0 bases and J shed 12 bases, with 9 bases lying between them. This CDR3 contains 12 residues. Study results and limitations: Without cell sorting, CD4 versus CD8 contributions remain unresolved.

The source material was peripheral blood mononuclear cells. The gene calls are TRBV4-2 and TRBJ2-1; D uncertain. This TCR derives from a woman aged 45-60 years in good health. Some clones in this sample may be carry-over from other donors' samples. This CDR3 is CASSQDKSGQFF. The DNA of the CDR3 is TGTGCCAGCAGCCAAGATAAATCAGGGCAGTTCTTC.